A selection of T cell receptor beta chains follows, all from one sample in a study of CD8 T cells in ankylosing spondylitis. TCRdb reanalysed the 5' RACE reads using MiXCR and keeps one entry per CDR3 protein. This sample has around 250,000 distinct CDR3 sequences; over 8.5% occur once, and the top ten carry less than 7.5%. Sequencing was performed on blood, either unsorted or a sorted T cell fraction (not recorded which). These receptors originate from a male donor with ankylosing spondylitis or in good health (not recorded which). The CDR3 runs from the conserved cysteine through the conserved F or W. D genes are given only for firm matches. Some rows mark clone size as missing; the rest say once, few, many or name a class of expanded clone.

j_call	d_call	clone_size	v_call	cdr3_nt	cdr3_aa
TRBJ2-2	NA	NA	TRBV12-3/TRBV12-4	TGTGCCAGCAATTGGGGAGGGGGGAACACCGGGGAGCTGTTTTTT	CASNWGGGNTGELFF
TRBJ1-2	NA	many	TRBV12-3/TRBV12-4	TGTGCCAGCGCCAGAACTAACTATGGCTACACCTTC	CASARTNYGYTF
TRBJ2-1	TRBD2	many	TRBV20-1	TGCAGTGCTAGAGATCTGCGGGAGGTTGATGAGCAGTTCTTC	CSARDLREVDEQFF
TRBJ2-7	NA	many	TRBV5-1	TGCGCCAGCAGCTTGGCCCAAGATCCCTACGAGCAGTACTTC	CASSLAQDPYEQYF
TRBJ2-2	NA	NA	TRBV6-5	TGTGCCAGCAGTTCCTCAGGGGACCCGGAGACCGGGGAGCTGTTTTTT	CASSSSGDPETGELFF
TRBJ2-3	NA	many	TRBV20-1	TGCAGTGCTCTTAGCCTAGCCCTGAGCACAGATACGCAGTATTTT	CSALSLALSTDTQYF
TRBJ2-7	NA	many	TRBV29-1	TGCAGCGCCATGGACGCCAGCTCCTACGAGCAGTACTTC	CSAMDASSYEQYF
TRBJ2-5	NA	many	TRBV7-2	TGTGCCAGCAGCTCTCCGGGGCCTGAATTGGGGTTGTACTTC	CASSSPGPELGLYF
TRBJ2-7	NA	NA	TRBV5-1	TGCGCCAGCAGCTGGGGGGACTGGGACTCCTACGAGCAGTACTTC	CASSWGDWDSYEQYF
TRBJ2-5	TRBD2	many	TRBV20-1	TGCAGTGCCCTGGGCGGGCTAGCGGGAGGCTCGGTACAGACCCAGTACTTC	CSALGGLAGGSVQTQYF
TRBJ2-1	TRBD2	many	TRBV5-5	TGTGCCAGCAGCCTACGGACTAGCATGATCGATGAGCAGTTCTTC	CASSLRTSMIDEQFF
TRBJ2-1	NA	NA	TRBV6-1	TGTGCCAGCACCTCCGAGGGGCGCAATGAGCAGTTCTTC	CASTSEGRNEQFF
TRBJ2-5	NA	many	TRBV7-7	TGTGCCAGCAGCTTAGGGGGTTTCCGGGTGACCGGAGAGACCCAGTACTTC	CASSLGGFRVTGETQYF
TRBJ2-2	NA	many	TRBV11-2	TGTGCCAGCAGCTTAGATCCAAGCACCGGGGAGCTGTTTTTT	CASSLDPSTGELFF
TRBJ2-5	TRBD2	many	TRBV12-3/TRBV12-4	TGTGCCAGCAGTTCACCTTCTAGCGGGGGGGCTTTAAAGGAAGAGACCCAGTACTTC	CASSSPSSGGALKEETQYF
TRBJ1-1	TRBD1	many	TRBV7-8	TGTGCCAGCAGCCCCAGCAGGGGGAGGGACACTGAAGCTTTCTTT	CASSPSRGRDTEAFF
TRBJ2-7	NA	NA	TRBV20-1	TGCAGTGCTCATGATCCCTTTACCTACGAGCAGTACTTC	CSAHDPFTYEQYF
TRBJ2-1	TRBD2	NA	TRBV20-1	TGCAGTGCTAACTCGGCTAGCGGAGAGGTCTCCTACAATGAGCAGTTCTTC	CSANSASGEVSYNEQFF
TRBJ2-1	NA	NA	TRBV14	TGTGCCAGCAGCCAAATGGGGGCCGGGTCCTACAATGAGCAGTTCTTC	CASSQMGAGSYNEQFF
TRBJ2-1	NA	NA	TRBV28	TGTGCCAGCAGTCGAAAACTAGGGCGGAATGAGCAGTTCTTC	CASSRKLGRNEQFF
TRBJ1-1	NA	many	TRBV14	TGTGCCAGCAGCGGGGGGACCGCCTTAGAAGCTTTCTTT	CASSGGTALEAFF
TRBJ2-7	TRBD2	many	TRBV5-1	TGCGCCAGCAGCTTCCTCGGTGGCGGGAGCTCCTACGAGCAGTACTTC	CASSFLGGGSSYEQYF
TRBJ2-7	TRBD2	few	TRBV19	TGTGCCAGTAGTGCGGGAGGACCCAAACTCTTC	CASSAGGPKLF
TRBJ2-2	TRBD1	few	TRBV6-1	TGTGCCAGCACCAACGACAGGGGGCTTGACGGGGAGCTGTTTTTT	CASTNDRGLDGELFF
TRBJ1-1	NA	few	TRBV2	TGTGCCAGCAGTGAGGGAGCGTGGGGGGACTCCACTGAAGCTTTCTTT	CASSEGAWGDSTEAFF
TRBJ1-1	NA	many	TRBV20-1	TGCAGTGCTAGAGATCTTATATCGCCGAACGTGACGAACACTGAAGCTTTCTTT	CSARDLISPNVTNTEAFF
TRBJ2-1	NA	many	TRBV28	TGTGCCAGCAGAGAGGACAGCAATGAGCAGTTCTTC	CASREDSNEQFF
TRBJ2-2	NA	few	TRBV6-2/TRBV6-3	TGTGCCAGCCAGCTCCTCGAACGGGCCGGGGAGCTGTTTTTT	CASQLLERAGELFF